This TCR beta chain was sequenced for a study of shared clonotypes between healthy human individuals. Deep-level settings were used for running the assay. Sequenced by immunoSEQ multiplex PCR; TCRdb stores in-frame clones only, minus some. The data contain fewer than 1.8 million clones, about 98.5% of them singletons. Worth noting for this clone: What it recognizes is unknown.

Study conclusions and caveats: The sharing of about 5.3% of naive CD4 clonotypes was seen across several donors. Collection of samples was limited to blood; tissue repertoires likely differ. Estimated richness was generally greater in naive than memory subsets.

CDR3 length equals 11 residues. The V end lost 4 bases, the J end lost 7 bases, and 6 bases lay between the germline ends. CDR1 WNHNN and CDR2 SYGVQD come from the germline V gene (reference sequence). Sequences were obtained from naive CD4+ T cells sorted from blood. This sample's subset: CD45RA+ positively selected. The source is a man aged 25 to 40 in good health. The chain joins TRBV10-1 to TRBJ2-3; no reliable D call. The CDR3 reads CASSVGNTQYF. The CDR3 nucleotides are TGCGCCAGCAGTGTCGGTAATACGCAGTATTTT.